This T cell receptor (beta chain) comes out of a study of blood T cell repertoires in COVID-19 (dated by TCRdb to the early 2020s). In terms of the full investigation: Samples covering the acute and convalescent phases of COVID-19 were provided by collaborators in the United States, Italy and Spain. A freely available public database, intended as a resource for researchers studying the immune response to SARS-CoV-2, is where the repertoires were released. HLA class I and class II types, where available, came from metadata supplied by the sample provider rather than from assay-based typing. Sample metadata almost always included a de-identified subject ID, COVID-19 status, age in years and sex. The dataset comprised deeply sampled blood TCRbeta repertoires from subjects exposed to, actively infected with, or recovered from COVID-19. The prospective study material was composed of cDNA or gDNA derived from T cells, B-cell-depleted T cells, or PBMCs. Samples came from the ongoing ImmuneRACE study (first 160 participants) plus 1,254 subjects from 6 global collaborators. The paper's findings and limits, for the study overall: The quantity of clinical and demographic metadata differed by source and by participant and was supplied without curation.

The CDR3 sequence holds 15 residues, the cysteine and phenylalanine included. The kept DNA is CDR3 alone, 45 bases in frame from the first base. V has 4 bases trimmed and J has 5 bases trimmed; junction bases matching no gene number 6. The germline V gene yields SGHRS for CDR1 and YFSETQ for CDR2. The immunoSEQ Assay, a bias-controlled multiplex PCR, was used to amplify TCRbeta CDR3 regions from genomic DNA. Regarding the original processing steps: Nucleated cell counts per sample were estimated from amplification of reference gene primers within the assay. Sequence reads were collapsed and filtered to measure the absolute abundance of every unique TCRbeta CDR3 rearrangement. For each sample, productive Simpson clonality was calculated by taking the square root of Simpson's diversity index across productive rearrangements. TCRdb provides this immuneACCESS table in a form limited to in-frame rearrangements. Some clones are lacking; in checked studies, under half of them reflect an unresolved V gene, and why the rest are absent is not known. The V and J calls and clone size were taken over from that table, and D and trimming were inferred from the DNA. The sample contains about 68,000 clones, around 83% of them found a single time. Together, the top ten hold over 40% of the sample.

Each collaborating institution followed its own protocols to collect whole blood in K2EDTA tubes. For TCRbeta analysis, collaborators shipped samples in one of three forms: frozen whole blood, isolated PBMCs, or DNA extracted from either of those sample types. With respect to this clone: What antigen it recognizes has not been identified. No base quality values were provided; no much bigger clone lies one nucleotide off.

Recombination linked TRBV5-1 to TRBJ2-2; the central 9 bases match TRBD2. This TCR came from a man at least 80 years old with acute or convalescent COVID-19. Source material: peripheral blood. The sequenced DNA: TGCGCCAGCAGCCCCGGGACTAGCAGTACCGGGGAGCTGTTTTTT. It specifies CASSPGTSSTGELFF.